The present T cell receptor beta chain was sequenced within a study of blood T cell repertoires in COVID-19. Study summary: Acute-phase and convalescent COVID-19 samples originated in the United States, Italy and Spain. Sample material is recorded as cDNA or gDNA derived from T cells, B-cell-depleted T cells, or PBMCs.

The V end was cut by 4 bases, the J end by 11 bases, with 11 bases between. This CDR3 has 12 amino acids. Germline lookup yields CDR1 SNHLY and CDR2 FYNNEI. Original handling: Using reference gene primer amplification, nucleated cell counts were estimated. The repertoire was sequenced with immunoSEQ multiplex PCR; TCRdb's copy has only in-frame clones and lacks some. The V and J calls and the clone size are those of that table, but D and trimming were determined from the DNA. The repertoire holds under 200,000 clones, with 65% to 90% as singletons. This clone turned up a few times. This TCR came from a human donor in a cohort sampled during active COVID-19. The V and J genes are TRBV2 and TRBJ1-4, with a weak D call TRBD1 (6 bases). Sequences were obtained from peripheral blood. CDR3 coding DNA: TGTGCCAGCAGTGGTTATCAGGGGAAACTGTTTTTT. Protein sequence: CASSGYQGKLFF.